This entry features one T cell receptor (beta chain) sequence. The CDR3 sequence is 13 residues long. Germline CDR1 reads SGHNT; CDR2 reads YYREEE (reference sequence). The V and J ends lost 10 bases and 2 bases respectively, with 15 bases between them. This specimen comes from a study of blood T cell repertoires in COVID-19. Study context: Acute and convalescent COVID-19 specimens originated in the United States, Italy and Spain. Sources were T cells, B-cell-depleted T cells, or PBMCs; the material itself was cDNA or gDNA.

Authors' processing steps: Nucleated cell counts were estimated from reference gene primer amplification. Generated by immunoSEQ multiplex PCR, the TCRdb table keeps only in-frame clones and is missing some. V and J calls and clone size are given by that table; D and trimming were obtained from the DNA. The sample has about 83,000 clones; around 84% are singletons. This sequence joins TRBV5-4 and TRBJ2-5; D might be TRBD2 (6 bases). The specimen sequenced was peripheral blood. The TCR was taken from a woman older than 75 in a cohort sampled during active or convalescent COVID-19. The CDR3 DNA is TGTGCCGGCCGATACGGGGGTCAAGAGACCCAGTACTTC. This codes for CAGRYGGQETQYF.